Below are 3 T cell receptor beta chains sequenced from a single sample in a study of molecular identifiers for immune sequencing clone quantification. In TCRdb, the PCR reads were re-called with MiXCR into one record per CDR3 protein. The sample records approximately 90,000 distinct CDR3 sequences, 21% being singletons. Sequenced sample: naive CD8+ T cells from blood, with Jurkat cell RNA spiked in. Described subset: FACS-sorted CD8+CD4-CCR7+CD45RA+ naive T cells. Source of these receptors: a human donor in good health. Some libraries in this study had Jurkat cell RNA spiked in.

V usage is TRBV5-1 and J usage is TRBJ2-1, with 10 bases identical to TRBD2. The CDR3 extends over 15 amino acids. Trimming at V came to 3 bases and at J to 9 bases, leaving 9 bases not matched to a gene. CDR1 and CDR2 (germline): SGHRS, YFSETQ. CDR3: CASSYLAGVPTEQFF. CDR3 bases: TGCGCCAGCAGCTATCTAGCGGGAGTTCCGACTGAGCAGTTCTTC.

This clonotype was counted only a few times. J is TRBJ2-1 and V is TRBV7-3, with D perhaps TRBD1 or TRBD2 (5 bases each). Trimming cost V 5 bases and J 3 bases, with 14 bases left between them. CDR3 length: 15 residues. Germline V CDR1 and CDR2: SGHTA, FQGTGA. The CDR3 DNA sequence: TGTGCCAGCAGCGCCCAGGGACGCGACTACAATGAGCAGTTCTTC. It encodes CASSAQGRDYNEQFF.

The gene calls are TRBV12-3 or TRBV12-4 and TRBJ2-2; unclear D gene. Deletions cut 5 bases from V and 7 bases from J, with 8 bases between. The CDR3 contains 12 residues. The CDR3 here is CASSLGGGELFF. CDR3 coding DNA: TGTGCCAGCAGTCTTGGTGGCGGGGAGCTGTTTTTT.